These 6 T cell receptor beta chains were all obtained from the same sample, sequenced in a study of CD8+CD57+ T cells in acquired aplastic anemia. It was genomic DNA that served as the template for profiling TCR beta VDJ and CDR3. Using its own MiXCR run on the reads, TCRdb lists one record per CDR3 protein. The sample gives 210,000 or so distinct CDR3 sequences, approximately 51% of which show up once; just under 20% is in the top ten. CD8+CD57+ cell expansion had been shown by flow cytometry in patients chosen for sequencing. The sequencing input was sorted CD4+, CD8+, or CD8+CD57+ T cells (not recorded which) from PBMCs. These receptors were collected from a human donor with aplastic anemia.

J is TRBJ2-1 and V is TRBV7-9, with D maybe TRBD2 (5 bases). The CDR3 sequence is 17 residues long. Germline V CDR1 and CDR2: SEHNR, FQNEAQ (reference sequence). V dropped 3 bases and J dropped 7 bases, with 22 bases sitting between them. The CDR3, as DNA: TGTGCCAGCAGCTTGGACTCTCTTACGACCCAGTGGAATGAGCAGTTCTTC. Translation gives CASSLDSLTTQWNEQFF.

The rearrangement links TRBV5-4 to TRBJ2-3, with D tentatively TRBD2 (5 bases). The DNA end is a closer match to TRBJ2-5, so the J assignment may be wrong. The CDR3 runs to 14 residues. Per the germline V gene, CDR1 is SGHNT and CDR2 is YYREEE (reference sequence). The CDR3 sequence is CASSLDGSAEAQYF. The CDR3 DNA sequence: TGTGCCAGCAGCTTGGACGGGTCGGCGGAGGCCCAGTACTTC.

In this sample, this clonotype turned up many times. This sequence joins TRBV19 and TRBJ1-1, with 12 bases matching TRBD1. Germline-derived CDR1 and CDR2 are LNHDA and SQIVND (reference sequence). The CDR3 has 18 residues. The J segment lost 3 bases and the V segment lost 6 bases, leaving 14 bases of the junction unmatched. CDR3 protein: CASSLRGQGADGDTEAFF. CDR3 nucleotide sequence: TGTGCCAGTAGCCTCCGGGGACAGGGGGCGGATGGTGACACTGAAGCTTTCTTT.

A few counts support this clonotype. V and J are TRBV15 and TRBJ1-2; D gene uncertain. This CDR3 contains 14 residues. Trimming pared 1 base from V and 4 bases from J, leaving 10 bases between. CDR1 is LNHNV and CDR2 is YYDKDF in the germline V gene (reference sequence). The CDR3 is CATSRVSSGYGYTF. Here the CDR3 DNA reads TGTGCCACCAGCAGAGTTTCCTCGGGCTATGGCTACACCTTC.

This clonotype was detected many times. The chain recombines TRBV2 with TRBJ2-3, with TRBD1 as a possible D gene (7 bases). The CDR3 is 15 residues long. Germline lookup yields CDR1 SNHLY and CDR2 FYNNEI. The V end was cut by 4 bases, the J end by 6 bases, with 17 bases between. This CDR3 is CASSGAGQRADTQYF. In nucleotides, the CDR3 is TGTGCCAGCAGTGGGGCGGGACAGAGGGCTGATACGCAGTATTTT.

This clonotype was detected many times. The V gene is TRBV29-1, the J gene TRBJ2-5, with 9 bases that match TRBD2. CDR1 is SQVTM, CDR2 ANQGSEA, per germline. V was clipped by 1 base and J by 0 bases; unmatched bases: 6. The CDR3 extends over 16 amino acids. CDR3 DNA: TGCAGCGTTGAAGGCGGGGGGGCCCCTTACCAAGAGACCCAGTACTTC. It yields the protein CSVEGGGAPYQETQYF.